This passage covers 26 T cell receptor beta chains from one sample sequenced in a study of technical replicates of blood from several donors. Generated by immunoSEQ multiplex PCR, the TCRdb table keeps only in-frame clones and is missing some. The data hold about 88,000 clones, with about 95% observed a single time. Material for sequencing was T cells isolated from PBMCs. These receptors were taken from a human donor in good health.

The chain recombines TRBV18 with TRBJ2-3; TRBD1 might be the D (6 bases). V lost 6 bases, J lost 0 bases, and 13 bases lay in between. The CDR3 runs to 15 residues. From germline, CDR1 is KGHSH and CDR2 LQKENI. The chain's CDR3 is CASSRQDQSTDTQYF. CDR3 bases: TGTGCCAGCTCCCGACAGGACCAAAGCACAGATACGCAGTATTTT.

V usage is TRBV10-3 and J usage is TRBJ1-4; D not resolved. In germline, CDR1 is ENHRY, CDR2 SYGVKD. V was shortened by 2 bases and J by 8 bases, with 15 bases between the two germline ends. This CDR3 has 15 amino acids. CDR3 region: CAISEREGRKEKLFF. CDR3 DNA sequence: TGTGCCATCAGTGAGAGGGAGGGAAGAAAAGAAAAACTGTTTTTT.

V usage is TRBV29-1 and J usage is TRBJ2-3; possibly TRBD2 for D (6 bases). V lost 7 bases and J 0 bases, leaving 23 bases between the germline ends. The CDR3 sequence is 17 residues long. The germline gives CDR1 SQVTM, CDR2 ANQGSEA. The CDR3 spells CSALAPLWRSSTDTQYF. CDR3 nucleotide sequence: TGCAGCGCACTAGCCCCTTTATGGCGTTCTAGCACAGATACGCAGTATTTT.

This chain uses TRBV19 with TRBJ2-7; the match to TRBD1 covers 7 bases. The CDR3 spans 15 residues. V was pared by 6 bases and J by 3 bases, with 11 bases of the junction left unmatched. Germline CDR1 reads LNHDA; CDR2 reads SQIVND (reference sequence). The CDR3 coding sequence is TGTGCCAGTAGCCCCAGCCGGGACAGTAGCTACGAGCAGTACTTC. Translated, it gives CASSPSRDSSYEQYF. Combining the CDR3 with reference TRBV19 and TRBJ2-7 gives the whole variable domain DGGITQSPKYLFRKEGQNVTLSCEQNLNHDAMYWYRQDPGQGLRLIYYSQIVNDFQKGDIAEGYSVSREKKESFPLTVTSAQKNPTAFYLCASSPSRDSSYEQYFGPGTRLTVT.

V and J are TRBV28 and TRBJ2-7, with D unresolved. The germline V and J ends were trimmed by 3 bases and 6 bases, with 9 bases remaining between them. The length of the CDR3 is 12 residues. Looked up from germline, CDR1 is MDHEN and CDR2 is SYDVKM. CDR3 in DNA: TGTGCCAGCAGTTTTATCCCGGGCGAGCAGTACTTC. Protein product: CASSFIPGEQYF.

This clone was observed a single time. The rearrangement links TRBV7-6 to TRBJ1-2; D is perhaps TRBD1 (5 bases). V lost 6 bases, J lost 5 bases, and 13 bases lay in between. Germline CDR1 SGHVS, CDR2 FNYEAQ. The CDR3 is made up of 13 amino acids. The CDR3 is CASSPLRGYGYTF. As DNA, the CDR3 is TGTGCCAGCAGTCCTTTAAGGGGATATGGCTACACCTTC.

The CDR3 sequence: CASKSLGAGKNIQYF. DNA of the CDR3: TGTGCCAGCAAGTCTCTAGGGGCTGGGAAAAACATTCAGTACTTC. The chain links TRBV27 to TRBJ2-4; a possible D gene is TRBD1 (5 bases). From germline, CDR1 is MNHEY and CDR2 SMNVEV (reference sequence). Trimming shortened V by 7 bases and J by 4 bases, and 17 bases separated the two germline ends. This CDR3 is built from 15 residues.

V is TRBV28 and J is TRBJ2-7, with TRBD2 matching 8 bases. The CDR3 has 14 amino acids. Germline V lookup: CDR1 MDHEN, CDR2 SYDVKM. Unmatched junction bases numbered 2, after V lost 1 base and J lost 3 bases. This CDR3 is CASSLSGGGYEQYF. The CDR3 DNA is TGTGCCAGCAGTTTATCGGGAGGGGGCTACGAGCAGTACTTC.

The rearrangement links TRBV6-5 to TRBJ2-3; 9 bases align to TRBD2. The CDR3 is made up of 16 amino acids. The trim removed 2 bases at V and 2 bases at J, leaving 5 bases unmatched. Per the germline V gene, CDR1 is MNHEY and CDR2 is SVGAGI. The CDR3 protein is CASSYAGGTDTDTQYF. The CDR3 DNA reads TGTGCCAGCAGTTACGCGGGGGGGACAGACACAGATACGCAGTATTTT.

The V gene is TRBV9, the J gene TRBJ2-3; D may be TRBD2 (6 bases). The CDR3 runs 14 residues. Germline V CDR1 and CDR2: SGDLS, YYNGEE. Between the trimmed V and J ends, which lost 0 bases and 5 bases, there was a span of 10 bases. CDR3 DNA sequence: TGTGCCAGCAGCGTAGCGGGAGATCGAGATACGCAGTATTTT. It is translated as CASSVAGDRDTQYF.

This rearrangement joins TRBV4-1 to TRBJ1-1; D remains unclear. The V end was cut by 2 bases, the J end by 1 base, with 5 bases between. The CDR3 is made up of 13 amino acids. Germline CDR1 is MGHRA and CDR2 is YSYEKL. The CDR3, as DNA: TGCGCCAGCAGCCAACTCTCGAACACTGAAGCTTTCTTT. Amino acid sequence: CASSQLSNTEAFF.

The chain couples TRBV19 to TRBJ2-1, with 7 bases matching TRBD2. The ends lost 3 bases at V and 4 bases at J; junction bases unmatched: 9. The CDR3 length is 16 residues. Germline V CDR1 and CDR2: LNHDA, SQIVND (reference sequence). The CDR3 here is CASSILTGGTYNEQFF. In DNA, the CDR3 is TGTGCCAGTAGTATCCTCACGGGAGGAACTTACAATGAGCAGTTCTTC.

This clone came up a few times. J is TRBJ2-7 and V is TRBV4-1; D possibly corresponds to TRBD2 (5 bases). V was pared by 0 bases and J by 7 bases, with 34 bases between. Germline loops: CDR1 MGHRA, CDR2 YSYEKL. The CDR3 has 21 amino acids. This CDR3 is CASSQEEGSLLYSYELGEQYF. CDR3 DNA sequence: TGCGCCAGCAGCCAAGAAGAGGGCAGCCTACTATACTCCTACGAGCTAGGGGAGCAGTACTTC.

The rearrangement uses TRBV16 and TRBJ2-2; unclear D gene. Trimming shortened V by 0 bases and J by 7 bases, and 9 bases separated the two germline ends. The CDR3 has 14 amino acids. CDR1 is KGHSY, CDR2 FQNENV, per germline. Here the CDR3 DNA reads TGTGCCAGCAGCCAATCCTCTGTGAGCGGGGAGCTGTTTTTT. This sequence encodes CASSQSSVSGELFF.

V gene TRBV15 combines with J gene TRBJ1-3, with unresolved D. Germline values: CDR1 LNHNV, CDR2 YYDKDF (reference sequence). The CDR3 has 15 amino acids. V was cut by 1 base and J by 0 bases, with 7 bases left in between. The CDR3 sequence: CATSRGLPSGNTIYF. The CDR3 DNA follows: TGTGCCACCAGCAGAGGACTCCCCTCTGGAAACACCATATATTTT.

CDR3 in DNA: TGTGCCTGGAGACCCGCAGCGGGAGGATACAATGAGCAGTTCTTC. Its protein is CAWRPAAGGYNEQFF. V is TRBV30 and J is TRBJ2-1; 9 nucleotides align to TRBD2. Germline V gives CDR1 GTSNPN, CDR2 SVGIG (reference sequence). The CDR3 contains 15 residues. V gave up 3 bases and J gave up 4 bases; unmatched junction bases: 7.

V and J are TRBV29-1 and TRBJ1-2; D call uncertain. Germline-derived CDR1 and CDR2 are SQVTM and ANQGSEA. Trimming removed 4 bases from V and 6 bases from J, with 21 bases in between. This CDR3 has 15 amino acids. The CDR3 DNA reads as TGCAGCGTTGGGGAAGGGAGAAGGGAAAAGGATGGCTACACCTTC. Translating gives CSVGEGRREKDGYTF.

The chain carries TRBV19 and TRBJ1-2; D is uncertain. CDR3 size: 15 residues. V was trimmed by 3 bases and J by 4 bases, leaving 15 bases between them. Germline V lookup: CDR1 LNHDA, CDR2 SQIVND (reference sequence). CDR3 sequence: CASSMYAEGSYGYTF. Written as DNA, the CDR3 is TGTGCCAGTAGTATGTATGCGGAGGGCTCCTATGGCTACACCTTC.

The chain is built from TRBV9 and TRBJ1-4; D call uncertain. The V and J ends lost 3 bases and 0 bases respectively, with 9 bases between them. The CDR3 runs 15 residues. Looked up from germline, CDR1 is SGDLS and CDR2 is YYNGEE. CDR3 DNA sequence: TGTGCCAGCAGCGATACCAGTGCAACTAATGAAAAACTGTTTTTT. Protein sequence: CASSDTSATNEKLFF.

This clone appeared a single time. The chain uses TRBV29-1 and TRBJ1-4; 8 positions agree with TRBD1. The CDR3 length is 16 residues. V was clipped by 4 bases and J by 2 bases; unmatched bases: 9. CDR1 and CDR2 from the germline V gene are SQVTM and ANQGSEA. This CDR3 is CSVVGRGRGTNEKLFF. CDR3 bases: TGCAGCGTTGTAGGCAGGGGGCGGGGGACTAATGAAAAACTGTTTTTT.

The rearrangement uses TRBV6-5 and TRBJ2-7; the match to TRBD2 covers 11 bases. The ends lost 4 bases at V and 2 bases at J; junction bases unmatched: 1. The CDR3 covers 14 residues. Germline V CDR1 and CDR2: MNHEY, SVGAGI. The CDR3 here is CASSWTSGPYEQYF. The CDR3, as DNA: TGTGCCAGCAGTTGGACTAGCGGGCCCTACGAGCAGTACTTC.

DNA of the CDR3: TGCGCCAGCAGTGGGGACAGGGACACTGAAGCTTTCTTT. Protein sequence: CASSGDRDTEAFF. This rearrangement joins TRBV10-1 to TRBJ1-1; 9 nucleotides line up with TRBD1. The CDR3 consists of 13 residues. Germline CDR1 and CDR2: WNHNN and SYGVQD (reference sequence). J was trimmed by 3 bases and V by 4 bases; bases with no gene match: 0.

The chain has TRBV10-3 and TRBJ1-2; TRBD1 agrees at 11 bases. Unmatched junction bases numbered 7, after V lost 8 bases and J lost 8 bases. The CDR3 sequence is 13 residues long. Germline V CDR1 and CDR2: ENHRY, SYGVKD. This CDR3 is CAIQDRGQYGYTF. CDR3 DNA: TGTGCCATCCAGGACAGGGGGCAGTACGGCTACACCTTC.

The chain is built from TRBV7-9 and TRBJ2-7; TRBD2 is a possible D gene (6 bases). The CDR3 has 15 amino acids. The V end lost 2 bases, the J end lost 2 bases, and 13 bases lay between the germline ends. Germline CDR1 and CDR2: SEHNR and FQNEAQ (reference sequence). CDR3 in amino acids: CASSLYSGRAYEQYF. The DNA for the CDR3 is TGTGCCAGCAGCTTATACAGCGGGCGGGCCTACGAGCAGTACTTC. Looking up the rest from reference TRBV7-9 and TRBJ2-7 gives the full variable domain: DTGVSQNPRHKITKRGQNVTFRCDPISEHNRLYWYRQTLGQGPEFLTYFQNEAQLEKSRLLSDRFSAERPKGSFSTLEIQRTEQGDSAMYLCASSLYSGRAYEQYFGPGTRLTVT.

The gene calls are TRBV4-3 and TRBJ2-7; no clear D. In germline, CDR1 is LGHNA, CDR2 YSLEER. Trimming shortened V by 0 bases and J by 2 bases, and 5 bases separated the two germline ends. The CDR3 has 13 amino acids. Here the CDR3 reads CASSQDSAYEQYF. The CDR3, as DNA: TGCGCCAGCAGCCAAGATTCAGCCTACGAGCAGTACTTC.

This chain connects TRBV6-5 to TRBJ2-7; D unresolved. V shed 7 bases and J shed 0 bases, with 4 bases lying between them. The germline CDR1 and CDR2 sequences are MNHEY and SVGAGI. The CDR3 covers 11 residues. This CDR3 is CASTYSYEQYF. DNA for the CDR3: TGTGCCAGCACCTACTCCTACGAGCAGTACTTC.